The 24 T cell receptor beta chains reported below all come from one sample, sequenced in a study of blood T cell repertoires in COVID-19. The data were produced by immunoSEQ multiplex PCR, yet TCRdb's version contains in-frame clones alone and is incomplete. This table holds about 360,000 clones, around nine tenths found once. The sequenced sample consisted of peripheral blood. The source of these receptors is a human donor in a cohort sampled during active COVID-19.

The genes are TRBV5-6 and TRBJ2-7; 11 bases agree with TRBD2. The CDR3 has 14 residues. Germline lookup yields CDR1 SGHDT and CDR2 YYEEEE. V was clipped by 4 bases and J by 3 bases; unmatched bases: 3. The CDR3, as DNA: TGTGCCAGCAGCCCCGGACTAGCGGGCTACGAGCAGTACTTC. Translating it yields CASSPGLAGYEQYF.

J is TRBJ2-5 and V is TRBV19; TRBD2 matches at 13 bases. V trimming: 5 bases; J trimming: 4 bases; junction bases outside the gene matches: 7. This CDR3 is built from 16 residues. CDR1 and CDR2 (germline): LNHDA, SQIVND (reference sequence). CDR3 DNA sequence: TGTGCCAGTAGTTTTTGGACTAGCGGGGGACCAGAGACCCAGTACTTC. Translating it yields CASSFWTSGGPETQYF.

This clone has only one observation. V usage is TRBV30 and J usage is TRBJ1-2; D may be TRBD1 (6 bases). This CDR3 is 16 amino acids long. Looked up from germline, CDR1 is GTSNPN and CDR2 is SVGIG (reference sequence). V lost 2 bases and J lost 2, with 18 bases in between. CDR3 sequence reads: CAWSRGRGYVNYGYTF. The CDR3 DNA sequence: TGTGCCTGGAGTAGGGGCAGGGGATATGTCAACTATGGCTACACCTTC.

V and J are TRBV6-5 and TRBJ2-7; no clear D. The germline V and J ends were trimmed by 2 bases and 3 bases, with 14 bases remaining between them. Germline CDR1 and CDR2: MNHEY and SVGAGI. CDR3 length equals 15 residues. The CDR3 loop reads CASSYGPQVGYEQYF. The CDR3, as DNA: TGTGCCAGCAGTTACGGCCCGCAGGTGGGCTACGAGCAGTACTTC.

This clone appeared a few times. This CDR3 is CASSSAADLSEAFF. CDR3 nucleotides: TGTGCCAGCAGTTCCGCGGCTGACTTGAGTGAAGCTTTCTTT. V gene TRBV5-4 combines with J gene TRBJ1-1; D is unclear. CDR3 size: 14 residues. CDR1 is SGHNT, CDR2 YYREEE, per germline (reference sequence). Trimming stripped 5 bases from V and 7 bases from J, with 18 bases between.

CDR3 coding DNA: TGTGCCAGTAACCCGACTAGCGGGGACACAGATACGCAGTATTTT. Translating it yields CASNPTSGDTDTQYF. This chain joins TRBV19 and TRBJ2-3; 11 nucleotides match TRBD2. CDR3 length equals 15 residues. In germline, CDR1 is LNHDA, CDR2 SQIVND (reference sequence). V shed 7 bases and J 2 bases; nucleotides not matched to a gene: 5. Based on the CDR3 plus reference TRBV19 and TRBJ2-3, the full variable domain is DGGITQSPKYLFRKEGQNVTLSCEQNLNHDAMYWYRQDPGQGLRLIYYSQIVNDFQKGDIAEGYSVSREKKESFPLTVTSAQKNPTAFYLCASNPTSGDTDTQYFGPGTRLTVL.

V gene TRBV28 combines with J gene TRBJ2-7; D perhaps matches TRBD1 (5 bases). In germline, CDR1 is MDHEN, CDR2 SYDVKM. Trimming removed 1 base at V and 2 bases at J, with 12 bases between. The CDR3 loop spans 15 amino acids. This CDR3 reads CASSLSGPPTYEQYF. For the CDR3, the DNA is TGTGCCAGCAGTTTATCAGGGCCGCCGACCTACGAGCAGTACTTC.

This clone was seen just once. V is TRBV4-1 and J is TRBJ2-1; TRBD2 agrees at 11 bases. Per the germline V gene, CDR1 is MGHRA and CDR2 is YSYEKL. This CDR3 is 16 amino acids long. The ends lost 0 bases at V and 4 bases at J; junction bases unmatched: 2. CDR3 DNA sequence: TGCGCCAGCAGCCAAGATCTAGCGGGAGGTTACAATGAGCAGTTCTTC. It yields the protein CASSQDLAGGYNEQFF.

V and J are TRBV13 and TRBJ2-7, with 8 bases that match TRBD2. Germline V gene lookup returns CDR1 PRHDT and CDR2 FYEKMQ (reference sequence). The CDR3 runs 16 residues. The junction had 8 bases not matched to a gene; V was cut back by 4 bases and J by 0 bases. CDR3: CASSSQIAGTSYEQYF. The DNA of the CDR3 is TGTGCCAGCAGCTCCCAAATAGCGGGAACCTCCTACGAGCAGTACTTC.

The rearrangement uses TRBV18 and TRBJ2-5, with D unresolved. V was clipped by 2 bases and J by 5 bases, with 6 bases between them. This CDR3 is 12 amino acids long. Germline CDR1 reads KGHSH; CDR2 reads LQKENI. CDR3 sequence reads: CASSPSEETQYF. CDR3 bases: TGTGCCAGCTCACCATCGGAGGAGACCCAGTACTTC. The full variable domain, completed using reference TRBV18 and TRBJ2-5, is NAGVMQNPRHLVRRRGQEARLRCSPMKGHSHVYWYRQLPEEGLKFMVYLQKENIIDESGMPKERFSAEFPKEGPSILRIQQVVRGDSAAYFCASSPSEETQYFGPGTRLLVL.

V usage is TRBV7-8 and J usage is TRBJ2-1, with 12 bases aligning to TRBD2. This CDR3 comprises 17 residues. Trimming took 5 bases from V and 10 from J; bases not matched to a gene: 15. Germline loops: CDR1 SGHVS, CDR2 FQNEAQ. CDR3 nucleotide sequence: TGTGCCAGCAGCCGAGGGCTAGCGGGAGGGGTCAGGTGGGAGCAGTTCTTC. Protein: CASSRGLAGGVRWEQFF.

This chain uses TRBV19 with TRBJ1-6; tentative D call: TRBD1 (5 bases). The V end lost 7 bases, the J end lost 8 bases, and 15 bases lay between the germline ends. The CDR3 totals 14 residues. CDR1 is LNHDA, CDR2 SQIVND, per germline (reference sequence). The CDR3 coding sequence is TGTGCCAGTACCCCCGGGGGGTCCCATTCACCCCTCCACTTT. Protein sequence: CASTPGGSHSPLHF.

The chain couples TRBV5-6 to TRBJ2-1; 12 bases align to TRBD2. CDR3 length: 19 amino acids. Per the germline V gene, CDR1 is SGHDT and CDR2 is YYEEEE. Germline trimming cut 0 bases from V and 7 bases from J; bases unmatched to any gene: 14. In DNA, the CDR3 is TGTGCCAGCAGCTTGGTGACAGGGACTGGACTAGCGGGATCAAATGAGCAGTTCTTC. Protein sequence: CASSLVTGTGLAGSNEQFF.

J is TRBJ1-2 and V is TRBV19; 7 nucleotides match TRBD1. Germline CDR1 reads LNHDA; CDR2 reads SQIVND (reference sequence). The trim removed 6 bases at V and 1 base at J, leaving 8 bases unmatched. The CDR3 has 15 amino acids. For the CDR3, the DNA is TGTGCCAGTAGACCGGGACAGCTGTTTAACTATGGCTACACCTTC. Translation: CASRPGQLFNYGYTF.

This chain uses TRBV28 with TRBJ2-7; 7 positions agree with TRBD2. Germline V gene sequence: CDR1 MDHEN, CDR2 SYDVKM. This CDR3 region has 15 residues. J was trimmed by 5 bases and V by 5 bases; bases with no gene match: 12. Written as DNA, the CDR3 is TGTGCCAGCAGTATAATAGGGAGGGCCACAGACGAGCAGTACTTC. It translates to CASSIIGRATDEQYF.

The rearrangement links TRBV11-3 to TRBJ2-3, with unresolved D. This CDR3 comprises 12 residues. Trimming removed 5 bases from V and 6 bases from J, with 9 bases in between. Germline-derived CDR1 and CDR2 are SGHNT and YENEEA. CDR3 DNA sequence: TGTGCCAGCAGCCTCCCCCAGGATACGCAGTATTTT. Its translation is CASSLPQDTQYF. The full variable domain, with the rest looked up from reference TRBV11-3 and TRBJ2-3, is EAGVVQSPRYKIIEKKQPVAFWCNPISGHNTLYWYLQNLGQGPELLIRYENEEAVDDSQLPKDRFSAERLKGVDSTLKIQPAELGDSAVYLCASSLPQDTQYFGPGTRLTVL.

The J gene is TRBJ2-7, the V gene TRBV6-2 or TRBV6-3; D perhaps matches TRBD1 (6 bases). CDR3 length: 13 amino acids. Trimming removed 4 bases from V and 2 bases from J, with 9 bases in between. CDR1 and CDR2 from the germline V gene are MNHEY and SVGEGT. CDR3 in amino acids: CASSWTDTYEQYF. The CDR3, as DNA: TGTGCCAGCAGTTGGACAGACACCTACGAGCAGTACTTC.

J is TRBJ2-3 and V is TRBV6-1; D gene ambiguous. The CDR3 sequence is 14 residues long. Germline CDR1 MNHNS, CDR2 SASEGT. Trimming left V 0 bases short and J 1 base short, with 5 bases between. The CDR3, as DNA: TGTGCCAGCAGTGAAGCGCTAGGCACAGATACGCAGTATTTT. Amino acids: CASSEALGTDTQYF.

V gene TRBV19 combines with J gene TRBJ2-6; 15 bases agree with TRBD2. Germline loops: CDR1 LNHDA, CDR2 SQIVND (reference sequence). The ends lost 5 bases at V and 0 bases at J; junction bases unmatched: 5. The CDR3 covers 19 residues. CDR3: CASSSGLAGGFSGANVLTF. The CDR3 DNA is TGTGCCAGTAGTTCGGGACTAGCGGGAGGTTTCTCTGGGGCCAACGTCCTGACTTTC. The whole variable domain, remainder taken from reference TRBV19 and TRBJ2-6, is DGGITQSPKYLFRKEGQNVTLSCEQNLNHDAMYWYRQDPGQGLRLIYYSQIVNDFQKGDIAEGYSVSREKKESFPLTVTSAQKNPTAFYLCASSSGLAGGFSGANVLTFGAGSRLTVL.

The rearrangement uses TRBV9 and TRBJ2-1; the match to TRBD1 covers 9 bases. This CDR3 region has 16 residues. The V and J ends lost 4 bases and 8 bases, in that order; junction bases with no gene match: 13. CDR1 and CDR2 (germline): SGDLS, YYNGEE. Here the CDR3 reads CASSPEGGQGRDEQFF. The CDR3 DNA reads as TGTGCCAGCAGCCCTGAGGGGGGACAGGGTCGAGATGAGCAGTTCTTC.

Only a few counts were recorded for this clone. J is TRBJ2-2 and V is TRBV2; TRBD2 is a possible D gene (5 bases). CDR1 is SNHLY, CDR2 FYNNEI, per germline. The CDR3 is made up of 15 amino acids. V dropped 3 bases and J dropped 4 bases, with 12 bases sitting between them. CDR3 nucleotide sequence: TGTGCCAGCAGTGATAATAGCGCATTCACCGGGGAGCTGTTTTTT. Encoded protein: CASSDNSAFTGELFF.

The chain employs TRBV5-8 and TRBJ2-1, with TRBD2 identical over 14 bases. The V gene's germline CDR1 is SGHTS and CDR2 YDEGEE. The trim removed 0 bases at V and 6 bases at J, leaving 5 bases unmatched. The CDR3 is 17 amino acids. CDR3 sequence: CASSLGWTSGRINEQFF. The CDR3, as DNA: TGTGCCAGCAGCTTGGGGTGGACTAGCGGGAGGATCAATGAGCAGTTCTTC.

This chain connects TRBV20-1 to TRBJ2-5; TRBD2 aligns across 7 bases. CDR3 length equals 14 residues. Germline V gene data show CDR1 as DFQATT and CDR2 as SNEGSKA (reference sequence). J gave up 4 bases and V 5 bases, and 10 bases lay outside the gene matches. CDR3 DNA sequence: TGCAGTGCTCGTGACCGGACGGGAGGAGAGACCCAGTACTTC. This encodes CSARDRTGGETQYF.

A note on this clone: The DNA is left out, because the CDR3 cannot be placed on it with certainty; the CDR3 is given as TCRdb lists it. This chain connects TRBV21-1 to TRBJ1-1; TRBD1 is taken as the D call from the table, unchecked against the DNA. TRBV21-1 is listed as a pseudogene. The CDR3 is 15 residues long, ends included. This CDR3 reads CASSRTWAGGTEAFF.